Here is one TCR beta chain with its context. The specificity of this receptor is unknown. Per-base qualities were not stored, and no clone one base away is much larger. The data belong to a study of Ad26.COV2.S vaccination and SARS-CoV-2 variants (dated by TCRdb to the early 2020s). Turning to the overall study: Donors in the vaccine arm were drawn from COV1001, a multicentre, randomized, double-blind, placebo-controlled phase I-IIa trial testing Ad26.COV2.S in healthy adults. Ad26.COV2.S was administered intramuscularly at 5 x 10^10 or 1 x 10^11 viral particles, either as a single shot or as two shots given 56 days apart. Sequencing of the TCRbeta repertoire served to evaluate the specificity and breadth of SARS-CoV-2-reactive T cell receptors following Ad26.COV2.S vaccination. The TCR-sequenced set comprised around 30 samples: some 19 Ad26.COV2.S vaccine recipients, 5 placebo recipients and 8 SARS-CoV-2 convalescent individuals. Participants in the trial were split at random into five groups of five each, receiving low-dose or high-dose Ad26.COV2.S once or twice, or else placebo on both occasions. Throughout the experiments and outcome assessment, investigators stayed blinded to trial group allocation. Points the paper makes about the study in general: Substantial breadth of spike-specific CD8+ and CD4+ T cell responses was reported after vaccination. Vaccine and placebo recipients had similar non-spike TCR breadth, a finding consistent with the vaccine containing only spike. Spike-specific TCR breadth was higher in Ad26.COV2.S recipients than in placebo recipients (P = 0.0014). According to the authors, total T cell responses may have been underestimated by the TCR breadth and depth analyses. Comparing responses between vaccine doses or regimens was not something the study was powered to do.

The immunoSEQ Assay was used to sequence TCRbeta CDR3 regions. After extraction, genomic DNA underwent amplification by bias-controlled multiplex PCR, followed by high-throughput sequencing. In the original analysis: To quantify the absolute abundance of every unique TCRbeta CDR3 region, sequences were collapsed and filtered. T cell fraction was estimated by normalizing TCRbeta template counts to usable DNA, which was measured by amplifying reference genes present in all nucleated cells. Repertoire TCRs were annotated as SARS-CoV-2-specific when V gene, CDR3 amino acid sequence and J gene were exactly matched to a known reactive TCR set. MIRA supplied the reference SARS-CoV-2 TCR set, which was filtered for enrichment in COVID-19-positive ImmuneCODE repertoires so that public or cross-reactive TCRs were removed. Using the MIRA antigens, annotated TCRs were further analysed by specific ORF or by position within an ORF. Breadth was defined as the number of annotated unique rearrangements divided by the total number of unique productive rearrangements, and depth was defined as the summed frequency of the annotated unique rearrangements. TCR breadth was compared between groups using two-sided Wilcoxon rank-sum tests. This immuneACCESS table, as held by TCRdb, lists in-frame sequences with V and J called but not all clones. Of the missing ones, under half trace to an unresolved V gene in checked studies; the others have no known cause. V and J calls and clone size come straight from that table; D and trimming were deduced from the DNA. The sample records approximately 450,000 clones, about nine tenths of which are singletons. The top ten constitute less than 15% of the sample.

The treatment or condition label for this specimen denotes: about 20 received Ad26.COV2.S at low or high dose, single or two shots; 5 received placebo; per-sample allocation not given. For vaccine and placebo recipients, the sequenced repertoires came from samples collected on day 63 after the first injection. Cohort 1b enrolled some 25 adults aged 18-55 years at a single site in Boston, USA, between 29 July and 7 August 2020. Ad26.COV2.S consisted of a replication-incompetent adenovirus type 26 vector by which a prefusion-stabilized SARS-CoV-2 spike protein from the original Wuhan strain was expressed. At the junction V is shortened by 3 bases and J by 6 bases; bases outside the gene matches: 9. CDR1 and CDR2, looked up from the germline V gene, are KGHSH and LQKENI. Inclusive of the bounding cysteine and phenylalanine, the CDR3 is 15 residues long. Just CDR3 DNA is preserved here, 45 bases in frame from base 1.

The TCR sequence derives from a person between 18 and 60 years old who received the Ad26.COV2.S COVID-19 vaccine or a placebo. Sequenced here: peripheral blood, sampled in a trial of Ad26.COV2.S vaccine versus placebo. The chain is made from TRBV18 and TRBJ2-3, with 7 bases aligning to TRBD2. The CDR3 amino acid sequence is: CASSPTSPPDDTQYF. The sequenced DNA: TGTGCCAGCTCACCGACTAGCCCGCCCGACGATACGCAGTATTTT. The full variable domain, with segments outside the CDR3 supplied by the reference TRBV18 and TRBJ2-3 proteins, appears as NAGVMQNPRHLVRRRGQEARLRCSPMKGHSHVYWYRQLPEEGLKFMVYLQKENIIDESGMPKERFSAEFPKEGPSILRIQQVVRGDSAAYFCASSPTSPPDDTQYFGPGTRLTVL.